The 21 T cell receptor beta chains below were found in one sample sequenced in a study of CD8+ T cells in alopecia areata. cDNA serving as the sequencing template came from extracted, reverse transcribed RNA. Only in-frame clones appear in the TCRdb table, and some are missing; sequencing was by immunoSEQ multiplex PCR. Seen here are roughly 76,000 clones, 29% observed once, and the top ten hold under 15%. Treatment noted: oral pan-JAK inhibitor, 5-10 mg twice daily. Sequenced here: CD8+ T cells sorted from blood, sampled at week 4, from a patient treated with tofacitinib. All receptors derive from a human donor with alopecia areata.

In its sample, this clone was seen a few times. V gene TRBV6-5 combines with J gene TRBJ1-1; D remains unclear. Germline CDR1 and CDR2: MNHEY and SVGAGI. V dropped 0 bases and J dropped 0 bases, with 5 bases sitting between them. The CDR3 length is 14 residues. CDR3 sequence (DNA): TGTGCCAGCAGTTACTCGACGGTGAACACTGAAGCTTTCTTT. Its translation: CASSYSTVNTEAFF.

This clone was detected once. The rearrangement joins TRBV14 to TRBJ2-1; the match to TRBD2 covers 9 bases. CDR1 is SGHDN and CDR2 is FVKESK in the germline V gene. Trimming took 3 bases from V and 3 from J; bases not matched to a gene: 9. This CDR3 has 17 amino acids. This chain's CDR3 is CASSQAPLSGSYNEQFF. CDR3 sequence (DNA): TGTGCCAGCAGCCAGGCACCCCTTAGCGGGAGCTACAATGAGCAGTTCTTC.

This clone was seen a few times. The J gene is TRBJ1-2, the V gene TRBV11-2, with TRBD1 matching 7 bases. V lost 5 bases to trimming and J lost 7 bases; unmatched junction nucleotides: 7. CDR3 length: 13 amino acids. Germline V gene sequence: CDR1 SGHAT, CDR2 FQNNGV. CDR3 coding DNA: TGTGCCAGCAGCCAGTCCAACAGGGGTGGCTACACCTTC. It specifies CASSQSNRGGYTF.

As for this clone: The junction and the germline gene differ at one end; a read error may be behind it. The genes are TRBV7-7 and TRBJ2-1; TRBD1 matches at 10 bases. The germline V gene encodes CDR1 SSHAT and CDR2 FNYEAQ (reference sequence). This CDR3 region has 15 residues. The CDR3 protein is CASSPGTGVGHEQFF. The CDR3 DNA is TGTGCTAGCAGCCCGGGGACAGGGGTCGGACATGAGCAGTTCTTC.

In the case of this clone: Other DNA sequences from this sample encode an identical CDR3 as well. The rearrangement uses TRBV9 and TRBJ2-5; D tentatively fits TRBD1 or TRBD2 (5 bases each). The germline V gene has CDR1 SGDLS and CDR2 YYNGEE. The CDR3 contains 12 residues. Trimming left V 2 bases short and J 4 bases short, with 6 bases between. The CDR3 sequence is CASSVGGETQYF. CDR3 sequence (DNA): TGTGCCAGCAGCGTTGGGGGAGAGACCCAGTACTTC.

This chain links TRBV30 with TRBJ1-5, with D uncertain. Germline V gene lookup returns CDR1 GTSNPN and CDR2 SVGIG (reference sequence). Trimming removed 2 bases at V and 11 bases at J, with 13 bases between. The length of the CDR3 is 12 residues. The CDR3 DNA sequence: TGTGCCTGGAGTCCGACTGGGCCGGCCCAGCATTTT. Translated: CAWSPTGPAQHF. The full variable domain, completed using reference TRBV30 and TRBJ1-5, is SQTIHQWPATLVQPVGSPLSLECTVEGTSNPNLYWYRQAAGRGLQLLFYSVGIGQISSEVPQNLSASRPQDRQFILSSKKLLLSDSGFYLCAWSPTGPAQHFGDGTRLSIL.

This clone is classed as medium-sized. V usage is TRBV28 and J usage is TRBJ2-4; TRBD2 is a possible D gene (5 bases). The germline V gene has CDR1 MDHEN and CDR2 SYDVKM. Trimming pared 0 bases from V and 3 bases from J, leaving 9 bases between. The CDR3 runs to 15 residues. DNA for the CDR3: TGTGCCAGCAGTTTATGGTTCGAGGGCAAAAACATTCAGTACTTC. Translating it yields CASSLWFEGKNIQYF.

The DNA of the CDR3 is TGTGCCAGCAGCGCCCTTGGGTCCTACAATGAGCAGTTCTTC. Encoded protein: CASSALGSYNEQFF. This chain links TRBV13 with TRBJ2-1; D gene ambiguous. Germline values: CDR1 PRHDT, CDR2 FYEKMQ (reference sequence). The CDR3 totals 14 residues. V shed 5 bases and J shed 1 base, with 9 bases lying between them.

The chain employs TRBV30 and TRBJ1-1, with TRBD1 as a possible D gene (5 bases). The CDR3 has 11 residues. Germline V lookup: CDR1 GTSNPN, CDR2 SVGIG (reference sequence). V shed 4 bases and J shed 8 bases, with 11 bases lying between them. The CDR3 coding sequence is TGTGCCTGGATAGGGGCTTCGGAAGCTTTCTTT. This gives the protein CAWIGASEAFF.

The chain uses TRBV19 and TRBJ2-7; TRBD2 aligns across 8 bases. CDR1 is LNHDA, CDR2 SQIVND, per germline (reference sequence). The V gene end was trimmed by 3 bases and the J gene end by 4 bases; junction bases not matched to a gene: 2. The CDR3 is 13 residues long. CDR3 amino acids: CASSIPGGYEQYF. CDR3 coding DNA: TGTGCCAGTAGTATCCCGGGAGGGTACGAGCAGTACTTC.

CDR3 sequence reads: CASSGTAHQYGYTF. Here the CDR3 DNA reads TGTGCCAGCAGCGGGACAGCCCATCAGTATGGCTACACCTTC. The rearrangement links TRBV2 to TRBJ1-2; 7 nucleotides match TRBD1. The germline CDR1 and CDR2 sequences are SNHLY and FYNNEI. This CDR3 region has 14 residues. The junction had 9 bases not matched to a gene; V was cut back by 6 bases and J by 5 bases.

The chain recombines TRBV18 with TRBJ2-1, with 14 bases aligning to TRBD2. Trimming at V came to 7 bases and at J to 9 bases, leaving 8 bases not matched to a gene. Germline CDR1 and CDR2: KGHSH and LQKENI. The CDR3 spans 15 residues. The CDR3 spells CASWRGTSGSGEQFF. The CDR3 DNA sequence: TGTGCCAGCTGGCGGGGGACTAGCGGGAGCGGTGAGCAGTTCTTC.

In this sample, this clone turned up a few times. The chain couples TRBV7-9 to TRBJ1-5; D gene uncertain. The CDR3 totals 14 residues. Germline V CDR1 and CDR2: SEHNR, FQNEAQ (reference sequence). The ends were cut back, 0 bases at V and 2 bases at J, with 5 bases in the middle. CDR3 nucleotide sequence: TGTGCCAGCAGCTTAGCGGGCCGCAATCAGCCCCAGCATTTT. It codes for CASSLAGRNQPQHF.

This rearrangement joins TRBV19 to TRBJ2-7, with D perhaps being TRBD1 or TRBD2 (5 bases each). CDR1 is LNHDA, CDR2 SQIVND, per germline (reference sequence). Trimming took off 5 bases at V and 2 bases at J, with 16 bases between the two ends. This CDR3 comprises 15 residues. For the CDR3, the DNA is TGTGCCAGTAGTCCAGCAGCGCGAGGGGCCTACGAGCAGTACTTC. Protein: CASSPAARGAYEQYF.

V and J are TRBV27 and TRBJ2-7; 7 bases match TRBD1. J lost 5 bases, V lost 0 bases, and 4 bases had no gene match. The CDR3 length is 14 residues. CDR1 is MNHEY and CDR2 is SMNVEV in the germline V gene (reference sequence). In nucleotides, the CDR3 is TGTGCCAGCAGTTTATCGAACAGGGGCCACGAGCAGTACTTC. Protein product: CASSLSNRGHEQYF.

The chain links TRBV15 to TRBJ2-6; possible D gene TRBD2, 5 bases. This CDR3 has 16 residues. Germline V gene data show CDR1 as LNHNV and CDR2 as YYDKDF (reference sequence). Trimming cost V 5 bases and J 3 bases, with 14 bases left between them. DNA for the CDR3: TGTGCCACCAGCGGTGCTGAGGGAGATGGGGCCAACGTCCTGACTTTC. This codes for CATSGAEGDGANVLTF.

This clone was seen only a few times. This chain uses TRBV30 with TRBJ2-2; D is unresolved. Germline assignment: CDR1 GTSNPN and CDR2 SVGIG (reference sequence). V lost 0 bases to trimming and J lost 3 bases, with 2 bases between them. CDR3 length: 12 amino acids. In DNA form, the CDR3 reads TGTGCCTGGAGTGTCTACACCGGGGAGCTGTTTTTT. Protein product: CAWSVYTGELFF.

Only a few counts were recorded for this clone. The rearrangement joins TRBV6-6 to TRBJ2-1; D ambiguous. V dropped 0 bases and J dropped 10 bases, with 10 bases sitting between them. Per germline, CDR1 MNHNY and CDR2 SVGAGI (reference sequence). The CDR3 is made up of 13 amino acids. CDR3 amino acids: CASSYSGVGEQFF. The CDR3 coding sequence is TGTGCCAGCAGTTACTCGGGTGTGGGGGAGCAGTTCTTC.

The sample holds a few counts of this clone. The J gene is TRBJ2-7, the V gene TRBV7-2, with 8 positions matching TRBD2. V was pared by 5 bases and J by 7 bases, with 4 bases of the junction left unmatched. Germline loops: CDR1 SGHTA, CDR2 FQGNSA. The CDR3 consists of 12 residues. The CDR3 is CASSPGGWEQYF. CDR3 sequence (DNA): TGTGCCAGCAGCCCGGGGGGGTGGGAGCAGTACTTC.

This clone came up a few times. This chain links TRBV7-3 with TRBJ2-1; TRBD1 or TRBD2 may be the D gene (5 bases each). V was cut by 5 bases and J by 9 bases, with 14 bases left in between. The length of the CDR3 is 13 residues. Germline V CDR1 and CDR2: SGHTA, FQGTGA. Here the CDR3 reads CASSLRGSPEQFF. CDR3 in DNA: TGTGCCAGCAGCCTCCGGGGCAGCCCTGAGCAGTTCTTC.

The chain employs TRBV7-9 and TRBJ1-3; D is ambiguous. V lost 5 bases and J lost 4, with 15 bases in between. CDR3 length: 15 amino acids. Germline V lookup: CDR1 SEHNR, CDR2 FQNEAQ (reference sequence). The CDR3 loop reads CASSRTGGSGNTIYF. The DNA of the CDR3 is TGTGCCAGCAGCCGAACGGGAGGATCCGGAAACACCATATATTTT.